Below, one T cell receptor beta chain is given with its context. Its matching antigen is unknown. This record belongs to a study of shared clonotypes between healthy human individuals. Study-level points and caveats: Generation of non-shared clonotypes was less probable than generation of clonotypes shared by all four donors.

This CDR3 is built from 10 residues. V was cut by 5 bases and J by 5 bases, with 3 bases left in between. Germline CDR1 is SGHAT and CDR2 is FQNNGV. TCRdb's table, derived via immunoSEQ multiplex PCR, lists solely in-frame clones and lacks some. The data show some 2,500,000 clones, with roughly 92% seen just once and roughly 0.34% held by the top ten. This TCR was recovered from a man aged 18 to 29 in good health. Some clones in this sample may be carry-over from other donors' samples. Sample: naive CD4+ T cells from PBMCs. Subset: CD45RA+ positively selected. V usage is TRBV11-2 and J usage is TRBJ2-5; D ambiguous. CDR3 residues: CASSGETQYF. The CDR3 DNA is TGTGCCAGCAGCGGGGAGACCCAGTACTTC. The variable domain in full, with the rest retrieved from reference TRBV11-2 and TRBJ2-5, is EAGVAQSPRYKIIEKRQSVAFWCNPISGHATLYWYQQILGQGPKLLIQFQNNGVVDDSQLPKDRFSAERLKGVDSTLKIQPAKLEDSAVYLCASSGETQYFGPGTRLLVL.